The 19 T cell receptor beta chains below were found in one sample sequenced in a study of T cell changes during pregnancy in multiple sclerosis. The table came from immunoSEQ multiplex PCR; TCRdb's copy has only in-frame clones and leaves some out. The sample shows around 60,000 clones, around 94% of them seen only once. The sample consisted of CD8+ T cells from peripheral blood mononuclear cells, taken in the third trimester of pregnancy. The source of these receptors is a female donor with multiple sclerosis, enrolled in a pregnancy study.

The chain employs TRBV28 and TRBJ2-3; 15 positions agree with TRBD2. Germline lookup yields CDR1 MDHEN and CDR2 SYDVKM. V lost 5 bases to trimming and J lost 6 bases; unmatched junction nucleotides: 6. The CDR3 totals 16 residues. Here the CDR3 DNA reads TGTGCCAGCAGTCCTCCGGGACTAGCGGGAGGCGATACGCAGTATTTT. Translated: CASSPPGLAGGDTQYF.

The J gene is TRBJ2-1, the V gene TRBV7-9; 11 nucleotides match TRBD2. V dropped 2 bases and J dropped 0; count of bases not matched to a gene: 3. The germline V gene has CDR1 SEHNR and CDR2 FQNEAQ (reference sequence). This CDR3 has 17 residues. CDR3 in amino acids: CASSLFSGGGSYNEQFF. The CDR3 DNA is TGTGCCAGCAGCTTATTTAGCGGGGGGGGCTCCTACAATGAGCAGTTCTTC.

This clone was observed once. This chain joins TRBV13 and TRBJ2-5, with D unclear. The CDR3 contains 14 residues. Deletions cut 3 bases from V and 4 bases from J, with 12 bases between. CDR1 and CDR2 (germline): PRHDT, FYEKMQ (reference sequence). The CDR3 DNA reads TGTGCCAGCAGCTTCTTGGTCAGATCAGAGACCCAGTACTTC. Its translation: CASSFLVRSETQYF.

The chain couples TRBV11-1 to TRBJ2-7; 8 bases match TRBD1. Per germline, CDR1 SGHAT and CDR2 FQDESV (reference sequence). After removal of 2 bases from V and 6 bases from J, the junction contained 6 bases not matched to a gene. The CDR3 consists of 14 residues. The chain's CDR3 is CASSLRSGGSEQYF. In DNA, the CDR3 is TGTGCCAGCAGCTTACGGTCAGGGGGCAGCGAGCAGTACTTC.

This chain joins TRBV11-2 and TRBJ1-1; the match to TRBD1 covers 11 bases. Germline V gene lookup returns CDR1 SGHAT and CDR2 FQNNGV. CDR3 length equals 12 residues. V lost 7 bases, J lost 11 bases, and 6 bases stayed unmatched. The CDR3 sequence: CASNRDRGKAFF. CDR3 DNA sequence: TGTGCCAGCAACCGGGACAGGGGGAAGGCTTTCTTT.

The J gene is TRBJ2-7, the V gene TRBV29-1; D unclear. The CDR3 covers 13 residues. Deletions cut 1 base from V and 0 bases from J, with 7 bases between. Looked up from germline, CDR1 is SQVTM and CDR2 is ANQGSEA. DNA for the CDR3: TGCAGCGTTGAAGGTTCACACTCCTACGAGCAGTACTTC. This codes for CSVEGSHSYEQYF.

The chain couples TRBV9 to TRBJ1-1, with TRBD1 as a possible D gene (6 bases). V was pared by 2 bases and J by 7 bases, with 12 bases between. The length of the CDR3 is 13 residues. Germline V CDR1 and CDR2: SGDLS, YYNGEE. Here the CDR3 reads CASSVGGAGEAFF. DNA for the CDR3: TGTGCCAGCAGCGTCGGGGGGGCGGGTGAAGCTTTCTTT.

The rearrangement uses TRBV9 and TRBJ1-2; a weak D match, TRBD1 (6 bases). The length of the CDR3 is 13 residues. Trimming shortened V by 0 bases and J by 4 bases, and 7 bases separated the two germline ends. Germline CDR1 SGDLS, CDR2 YYNGEE. The CDR3 bases are TGTGCCAGCAGCGTAGGGGACATCTATGGCTACACCTTC. Amino acid sequence: CASSVGDIYGYTF.

The chain links TRBV18 to TRBJ2-7; 7 nucleotides match TRBD2. In germline, CDR1 is KGHSH, CDR2 LQKENI. This CDR3 contains 18 residues. With V trimmed by 3 bases and J by 2 bases, 16 bases remained unmatched. The CDR3 region is CASSPYPEPGLTPYEQYF. The CDR3 coding sequence is TGTGCCAGCTCACCGTACCCAGAGCCGGGACTAACCCCCTACGAGCAGTACTTC.

With regard to this clone: At one of its ends the junction is not consistent with the germline gene, which may arise from a read error. V usage is TRBV10-3 and J usage is TRBJ1-1; tentatively, D is TRBD1 (5 bases). Germline V gives CDR1 ENHRY, CDR2 SYGVKD. The CDR3 runs 15 residues. CDR3 in DNA: TGTGCCATCACCCCGCGGGGCAGGGTGAAGACTGAAGCTTTCTTT. It codes for CAITPRGRVKTEAFF.

The chain links TRBV9 to TRBJ2-3; TRBD2 agrees at 9 bases. V trimming: 4 bases; J trimming: 2 bases; junction bases outside the gene matches: 14. Germline CDR1 SGDLS, CDR2 YYNGEE. This CDR3 has 18 residues. The CDR3 DNA reads as TGTGCCAGCAGCTTTTGGGACCTGACTAGCGGCCTCACAGATACGCAGTATTTT. This encodes CASSFWDLTSGLTDTQYF.

The chain employs TRBV30 and TRBJ1-1; perhaps TRBD1 as D (5 bases). This CDR3 region has 15 residues. Trimming left V 0 bases short and J 1 base short, with 12 bases between. The germline V gene has CDR1 GTSNPN and CDR2 SVGIG (reference sequence). CDR3 DNA: TGTGCCTGGAGTGTACTGGGGGGAGCGAACACTGAAGCTTTCTTT. Encoded protein: CAWSVLGGANTEAFF.

The chain couples TRBV7-9 to TRBJ2-5; 8 positions agree with TRBD1. This CDR3 is 15 amino acids long. V gave up 4 bases and J gave up 5 bases; unmatched junction bases: 9. Germline-derived CDR1 and CDR2 are SEHNR and FQNEAQ (reference sequence). CDR3 coding DNA: TGTGCCAGCAGCTACAGTTGGACAGGGCAGGAGACCCAGTACTTC. This encodes CASSYSWTGQETQYF. Together with reference TRBV7-9 and TRBJ2-5, the CDR3 gives the full variable domain: DTGVSQNPRHKITKRGQNVTFRCDPISEHNRLYWYRQTLGQGPEFLTYFQNEAQLEKSRLLSDRFSAERPKGSFSTLEIQRTEQGDSAMYLCASSYSWTGQETQYFGPGTRLLVL.

The V gene is TRBV27, the J gene TRBJ2-7; 14 nucleotides match TRBD2. J gave up 6 bases and V 2 bases, and 3 bases lay outside the gene matches. CDR3 size: 15 residues. Germline lookup yields CDR1 MNHEY and CDR2 SMNVEV (reference sequence). The CDR3 sequence: CASSLEGLAGAEQYF. CDR3 nucleotide sequence: TGTGCCAGCAGTTTAGAGGGACTAGCGGGAGCCGAGCAGTACTTC.

This clone was picked up one time. This sequence joins TRBV2 and TRBJ2-2; 12 bases are shared with TRBD2. The CDR3 totals 14 residues. Unmatched junction bases numbered 5, after V lost 6 bases and J lost 9 bases. Germline V gene sequence: CDR1 SNHLY, CDR2 FYNNEI. CDR3 amino acids: CASSGTSGRRELFF. In nucleotides, the CDR3 is TGTGCCAGCAGCGGGACTAGCGGGCGCCGGGAGCTGTTTTTT.

This chain joins TRBV14 and TRBJ2-2; D may be TRBD2 (5 bases). V lost 6 bases and J lost 0, with 14 bases in between. The V gene's germline CDR1 is SGHDN and CDR2 FVKESK. The CDR3 extends over 16 amino acids. CDR3 in amino acids: CASSTRGLSNTGELFF. As DNA, the CDR3 is TGTGCCAGCAGTACCCGAGGACTTTCGAACACCGGGGAGCTGTTTTTT.

This sequence joins TRBV4-3 and TRBJ2-1; D remains unclear. Germline CDR1 reads LGHNA; CDR2 reads YSLEER. The CDR3 totals 14 residues. V was shortened by 0 bases and J by 9 bases, with 12 bases between the two germline ends. CDR3: CASSQDPLGGEQFF. CDR3 nucleotides: TGCGCCAGCAGCCAAGATCCGCTAGGCGGTGAGCAGTTCTTC.

The rearrangement joins TRBV10-3 to TRBJ1-1; D is perhaps TRBD1 (6 bases). CDR1 is ENHRY, CDR2 SYGVKD, per germline. V was cut by 4 bases and J by 8 bases, with 11 bases left in between. The CDR3 length is 12 residues. As DNA, the CDR3 is TGTGCCATCAGTGCTACCGGGACAGAAGCTTTCTTT. It is translated as CAISATGTEAFF.

The V and J genes are TRBV10-1 and TRBJ2-7; 10 positions match TRBD1. J lost 5 bases, V lost 5 bases, and 6 bases had no gene match. From germline, CDR1 is WNHNN and CDR2 SYGVQD (reference sequence). This CDR3 is 14 amino acids long. The CDR3 spells CASSWDRGLDEQYF. The CDR3 DNA reads TGCGCCAGCAGTTGGGACAGGGGTCTCGACGAGCAGTACTTC.